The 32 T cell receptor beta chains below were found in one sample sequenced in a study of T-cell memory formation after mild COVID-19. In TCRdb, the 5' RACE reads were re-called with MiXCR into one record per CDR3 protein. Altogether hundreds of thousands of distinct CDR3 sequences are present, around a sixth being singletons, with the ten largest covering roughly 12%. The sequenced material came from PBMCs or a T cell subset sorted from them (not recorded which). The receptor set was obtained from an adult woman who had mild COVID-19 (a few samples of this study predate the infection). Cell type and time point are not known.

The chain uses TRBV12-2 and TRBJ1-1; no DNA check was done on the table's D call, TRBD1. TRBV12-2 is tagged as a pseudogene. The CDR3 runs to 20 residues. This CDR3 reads CASRLAGSDLHRGRNTEAFF. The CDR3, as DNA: TGTGCAAGTCGCTTAGCGGGCTCGGATTTACACAGGGGACGGAACACTGAAGCTTTCTTT.

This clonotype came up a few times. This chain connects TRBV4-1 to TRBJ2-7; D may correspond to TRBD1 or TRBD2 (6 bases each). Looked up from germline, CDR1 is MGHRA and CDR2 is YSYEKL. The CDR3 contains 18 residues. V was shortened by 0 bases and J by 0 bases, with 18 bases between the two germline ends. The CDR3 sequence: CASSQDPLWRGSSYEQYF. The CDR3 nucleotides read TGCGCCAGCAGCCAAGACCCCCTCTGGAGGGGGAGCTCCTACGAGCAGTACTTC.

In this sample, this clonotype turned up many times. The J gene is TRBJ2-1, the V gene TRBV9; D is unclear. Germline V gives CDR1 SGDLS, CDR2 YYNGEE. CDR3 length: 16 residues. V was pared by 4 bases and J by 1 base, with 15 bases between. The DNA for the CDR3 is TGTGCCAGCAGCCCACTGGTAGGCGGTTCCTACAATGAGCAGTTCTTC. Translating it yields CASSPLVGGSYNEQFF.

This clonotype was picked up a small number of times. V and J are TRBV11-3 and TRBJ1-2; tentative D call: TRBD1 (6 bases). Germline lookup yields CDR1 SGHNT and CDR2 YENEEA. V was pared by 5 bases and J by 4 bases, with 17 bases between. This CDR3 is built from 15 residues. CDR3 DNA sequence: TGTGCCAGCAGCCCAGAGGGGGGGTTATCCTATGGCTACACCTTC. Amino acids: CASSPEGGLSYGYTF.

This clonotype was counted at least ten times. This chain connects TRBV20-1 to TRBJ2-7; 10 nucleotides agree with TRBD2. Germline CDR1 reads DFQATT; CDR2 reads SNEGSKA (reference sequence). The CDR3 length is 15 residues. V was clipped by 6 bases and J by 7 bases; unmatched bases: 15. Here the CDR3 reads CSANRALAGVREQYF. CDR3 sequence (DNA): TGCAGTGCAAACAGGGCTCTAGCGGGAGTGCGGGAGCAGTACTTC.

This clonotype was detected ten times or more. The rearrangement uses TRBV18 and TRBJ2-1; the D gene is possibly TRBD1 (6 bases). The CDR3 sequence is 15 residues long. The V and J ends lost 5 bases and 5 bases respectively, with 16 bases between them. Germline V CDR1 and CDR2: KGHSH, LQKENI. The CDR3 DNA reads TGTGCCAGCTCAACACGGGACAATATTCACAATGAGCAGTTCTTC. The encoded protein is CASSTRDNIHNEQFF.

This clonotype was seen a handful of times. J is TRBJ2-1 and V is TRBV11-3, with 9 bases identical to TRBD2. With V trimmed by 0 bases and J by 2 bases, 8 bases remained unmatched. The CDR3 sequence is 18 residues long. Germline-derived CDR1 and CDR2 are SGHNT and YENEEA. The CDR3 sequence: CASSLDPDVAGAYNEQFF. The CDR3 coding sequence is TGTGCCAGCAGCTTAGACCCCGATGTAGCGGGGGCCTACAATGAGCAGTTCTTC.

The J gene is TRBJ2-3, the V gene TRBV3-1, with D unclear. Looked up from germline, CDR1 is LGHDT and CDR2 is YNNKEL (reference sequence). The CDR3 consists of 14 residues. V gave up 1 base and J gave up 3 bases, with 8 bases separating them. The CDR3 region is CASSQAPRTDTQYF. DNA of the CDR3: TGTGCCAGCAGCCAAGCGCCTAGAACAGATACGCAGTATTTT.

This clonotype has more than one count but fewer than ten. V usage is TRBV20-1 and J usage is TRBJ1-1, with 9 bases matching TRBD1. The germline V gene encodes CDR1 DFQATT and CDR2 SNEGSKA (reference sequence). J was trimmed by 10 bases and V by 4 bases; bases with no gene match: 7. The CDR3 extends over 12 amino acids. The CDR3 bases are TGCAGTGCTACTGACAGGGGGATGGCAGCTTTCTTT. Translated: CSATDRGMAAFF.

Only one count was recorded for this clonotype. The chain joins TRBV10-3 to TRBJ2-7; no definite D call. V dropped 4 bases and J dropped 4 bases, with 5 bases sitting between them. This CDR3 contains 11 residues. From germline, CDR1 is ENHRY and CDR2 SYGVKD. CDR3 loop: CAISVGYEQYF. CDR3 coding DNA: TGTGCCATCAGTGTGGGTTACGAGCAGTACTTC.

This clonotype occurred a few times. The DNA for the CDR3 is TGTGCCAGCAGTGCATACAGGGACCCTACCTACGAGCAGTACTTC. This codes for CASSAYRDPTYEQYF. The chain joins TRBV6-1 to TRBJ2-7; D possibly corresponds to TRBD1 (6 bases). Germline values: CDR1 MNHNS, CDR2 SASEGT. This CDR3 contains 15 residues. Trimming removed 4 bases at V and 2 bases at J, with 15 bases between.

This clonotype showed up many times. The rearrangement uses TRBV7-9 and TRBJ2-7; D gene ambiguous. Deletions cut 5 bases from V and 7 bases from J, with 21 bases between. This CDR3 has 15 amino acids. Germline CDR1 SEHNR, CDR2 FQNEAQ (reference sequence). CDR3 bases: TGTGCCAGCAGCCCTTATGCCAGGAGTCGTGAAGAGCAGTACTTC. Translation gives CASSPYARSREEQYF.

For the CDR3, the DNA is TGTGCCAGCGAAGGGGGCAATGAGCAGTTCTTC. The encoded protein is CASEGGNEQFF. This chain uses TRBV2 with TRBJ2-1, with a tentative D call TRBD1 (6 bases). The CDR3 totals 11 residues. The V end lost 8 bases, the J end lost 6 bases, and 8 bases lay between the germline ends. Germline CDR1 is SNHLY and CDR2 is FYNNEI.

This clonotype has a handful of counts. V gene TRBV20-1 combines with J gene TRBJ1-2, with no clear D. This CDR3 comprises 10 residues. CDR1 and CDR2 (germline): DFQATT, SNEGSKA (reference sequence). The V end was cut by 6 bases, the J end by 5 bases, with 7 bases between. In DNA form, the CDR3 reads TGCAGTGCCCCAGCATATGGCTACACCTTC. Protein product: CSAPAYGYTF.

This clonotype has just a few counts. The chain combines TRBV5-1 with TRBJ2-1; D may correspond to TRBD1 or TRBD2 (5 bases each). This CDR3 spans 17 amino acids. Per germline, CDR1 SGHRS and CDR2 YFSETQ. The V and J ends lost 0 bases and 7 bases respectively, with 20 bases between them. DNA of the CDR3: TGCGCCAGCAGCTTGGCCTCGGGGACCAGGGTATCTAATGAGCAGTTCTTC. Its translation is CASSLASGTRVSNEQFF.

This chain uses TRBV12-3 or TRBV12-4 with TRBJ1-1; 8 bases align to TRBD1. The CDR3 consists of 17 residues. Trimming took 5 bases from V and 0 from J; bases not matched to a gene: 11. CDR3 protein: CASSQDRQGRMNTEAFF. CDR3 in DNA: TGTGCCAGCAGTCAAGACAGACAGGGGAGGATGAACACTGAAGCTTTCTTT.

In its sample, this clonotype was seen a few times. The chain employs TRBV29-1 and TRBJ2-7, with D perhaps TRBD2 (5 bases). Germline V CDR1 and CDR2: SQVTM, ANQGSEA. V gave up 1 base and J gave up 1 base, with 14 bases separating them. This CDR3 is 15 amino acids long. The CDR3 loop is CSVEVEAEPSYEQYF. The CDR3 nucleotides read TGCAGCGTTGAAGTGGAGGCAGAGCCTTCCTACGAGCAGTACTTC.

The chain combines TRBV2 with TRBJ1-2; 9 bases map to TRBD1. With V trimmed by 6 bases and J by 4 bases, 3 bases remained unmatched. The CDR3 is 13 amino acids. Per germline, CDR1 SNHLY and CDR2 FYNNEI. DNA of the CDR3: TGTGCCAGCAGGGGGACAGGGACCTATGGCTACACCTTC. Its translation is CASRGTGTYGYTF.

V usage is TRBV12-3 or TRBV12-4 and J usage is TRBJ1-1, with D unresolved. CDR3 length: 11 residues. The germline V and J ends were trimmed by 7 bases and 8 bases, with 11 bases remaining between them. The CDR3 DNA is TGTGCCAGCACCTATGGCTCGGAAGCTTTCTTT. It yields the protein CASTYGSEAFF.

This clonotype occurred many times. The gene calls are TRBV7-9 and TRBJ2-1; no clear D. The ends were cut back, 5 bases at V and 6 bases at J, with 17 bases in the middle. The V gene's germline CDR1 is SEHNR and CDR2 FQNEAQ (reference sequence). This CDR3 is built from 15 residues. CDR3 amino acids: CASSPRIRDSNEQFF. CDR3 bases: TGTGCCAGCAGCCCTCGAATAAGGGATTCCAATGAGCAGTTCTTC.

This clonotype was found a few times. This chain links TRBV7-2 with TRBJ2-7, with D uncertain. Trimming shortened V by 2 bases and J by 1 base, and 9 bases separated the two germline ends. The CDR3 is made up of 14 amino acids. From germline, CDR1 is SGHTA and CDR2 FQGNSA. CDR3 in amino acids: CASSLITESYEQYF. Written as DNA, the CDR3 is TGTGCCAGCAGCTTAATCACAGAGTCCTACGAGCAGTACTTC.

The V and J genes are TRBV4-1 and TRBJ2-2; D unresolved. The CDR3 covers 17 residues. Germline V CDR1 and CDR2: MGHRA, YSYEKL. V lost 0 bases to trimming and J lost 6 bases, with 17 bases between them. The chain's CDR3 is CASSQDFLVMRPGELFF. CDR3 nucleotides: TGCGCCAGCAGCCAAGATTTCCTGGTTATGAGGCCCGGGGAGCTGTTTTTT.

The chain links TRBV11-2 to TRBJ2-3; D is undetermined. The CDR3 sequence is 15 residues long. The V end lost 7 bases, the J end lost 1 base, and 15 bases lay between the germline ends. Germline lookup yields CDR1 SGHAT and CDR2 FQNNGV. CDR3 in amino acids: CASTTKGRRTDTQYF. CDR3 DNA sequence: TGTGCCAGCACCACTAAAGGGCGACGCACAGATACGCAGTATTTT.

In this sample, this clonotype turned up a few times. This CDR3 is CATSDLAGGGTDTQYF. CDR3 bases: TGTGCCACCAGTGATTTGGCCGGGGGCGGCACAGATACGCAGTATTTT. This rearrangement joins TRBV24-1 to TRBJ2-3, with D perhaps TRBD1 or TRBD2 (6 bases each). Germline V gives CDR1 KGHDR, CDR2 SFDVKD. Trimming took 0 bases from V and 1 from J, leaving 10 bases between them. This CDR3 has 16 amino acids.

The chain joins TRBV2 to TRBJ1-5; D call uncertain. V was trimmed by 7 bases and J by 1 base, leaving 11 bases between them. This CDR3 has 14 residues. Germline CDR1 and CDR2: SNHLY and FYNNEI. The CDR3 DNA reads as TGTGCCAGCAAAGGCTACCGCAGCAATCAGCCCCAGCATTTT. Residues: CASKGYRSNQPQHF. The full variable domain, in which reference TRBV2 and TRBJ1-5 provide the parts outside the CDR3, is EPEVTQTPSHQVTQMGQEVILRCVPISNHLYFYWYRQILGQKVEFLVSFYNNEISEKSEIFDDQFSVERPDGSNFTLKIRSTKLEDSAMYFCASKGYRSNQPQHFGDGTRLSIL.

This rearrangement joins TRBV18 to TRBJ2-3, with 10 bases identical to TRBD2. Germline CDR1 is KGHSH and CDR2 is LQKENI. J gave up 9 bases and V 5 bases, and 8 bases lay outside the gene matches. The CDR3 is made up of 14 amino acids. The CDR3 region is CASSYTGTSDTQYF. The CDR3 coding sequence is TGTGCCAGCTCATATACAGGGACTAGCGACACGCAGTATTTT.

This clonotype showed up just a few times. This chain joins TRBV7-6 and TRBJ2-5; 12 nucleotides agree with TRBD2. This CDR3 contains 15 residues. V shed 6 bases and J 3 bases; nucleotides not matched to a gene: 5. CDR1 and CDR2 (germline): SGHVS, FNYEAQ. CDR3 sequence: CASRSRTSGKETQYF. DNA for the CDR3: TGTGCCAGCAGGAGCAGGACTAGCGGGAAAGAGACCCAGTACTTC.

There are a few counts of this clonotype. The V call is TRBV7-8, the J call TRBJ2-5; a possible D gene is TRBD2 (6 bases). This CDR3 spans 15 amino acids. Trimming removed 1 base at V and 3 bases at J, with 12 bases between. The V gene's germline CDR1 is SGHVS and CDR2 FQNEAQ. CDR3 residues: CASSLDRLDKETQYF. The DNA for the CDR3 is TGTGCCAGCAGCTTAGATAGACTAGACAAAGAGACCCAGTACTTC. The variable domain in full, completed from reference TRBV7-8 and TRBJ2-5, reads GAGVSQSPRYKVAKRGQDVALRCDPISGHVSLFWYQQALGQGPEFLTYFQNEAQLDKSGLPSDRFFAERPEGSVSTLKIQRTQQEDSAVYLCASSLDRLDKETQYFGPGTRLLVL.

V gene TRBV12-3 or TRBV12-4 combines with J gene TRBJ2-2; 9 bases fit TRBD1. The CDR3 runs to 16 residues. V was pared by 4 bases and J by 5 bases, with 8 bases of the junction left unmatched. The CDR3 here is CASSSKGQGGTGELFF. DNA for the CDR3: TGTGCCAGCAGTTCGAAGGGACAGGGAGGGACCGGGGAGCTGTTTTTT.

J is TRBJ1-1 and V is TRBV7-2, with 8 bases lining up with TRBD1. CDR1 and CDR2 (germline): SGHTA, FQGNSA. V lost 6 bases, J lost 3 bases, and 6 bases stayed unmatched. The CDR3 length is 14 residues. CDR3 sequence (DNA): TGTGCCAGCAGACCCCAGACAGGGGACACTGAAGCTTTCTTT. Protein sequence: CASRPQTGDTEAFF. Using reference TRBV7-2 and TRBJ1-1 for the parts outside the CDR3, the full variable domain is GAGVSQSPSNKVTEKGKDVELRCDPISGHTALYWYRQSLGQGLEFLIYFQGNSAPDKSGLPSDRFSAERTGGSVSTLTIQRTQQEDSAVYLCASRPQTGDTEAFFGQGTRLTVV.

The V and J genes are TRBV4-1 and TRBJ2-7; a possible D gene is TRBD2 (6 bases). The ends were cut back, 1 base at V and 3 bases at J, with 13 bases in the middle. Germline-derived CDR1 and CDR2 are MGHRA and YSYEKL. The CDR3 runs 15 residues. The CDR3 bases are TGCGCCAGCAGCCAAGGGACGGGGGAAGGCTACGAGCAGTACTTC. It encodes CASSQGTGEGYEQYF.

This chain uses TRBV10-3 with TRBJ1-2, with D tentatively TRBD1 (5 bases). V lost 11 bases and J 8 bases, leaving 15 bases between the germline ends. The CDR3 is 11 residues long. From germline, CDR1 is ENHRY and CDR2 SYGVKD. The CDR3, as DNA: TGTGCCTCACGAGGGGTAGGAGGCTACACCTTC. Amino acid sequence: CASRGVGGYTF.